A selection of T cell receptor beta chains follows, all from one sample in a study of shared clonotypes between healthy human individuals. Only in-frame clones appear in the TCRdb table, and some are missing; sequencing was by immunoSEQ multiplex PCR. The sample shows 2 million to 3 million clones, 93% of them seen only once. The sample was naive CD4+ T cells from PBMCs. These receptors came from a man aged 18 to 30 in good health. Some clones in this sample may be carry-over from other donors' samples. The CDR3 runs from the conserved cysteine through the conserved F or W. D genes are given only for firm matches. Size is omitted from some rows. Given values are once, few, many or a class for expanded clones.

.	TRBV28	.	TRBJ1-2	TGTGCCTCGCGGCAGTACTATGGCTACACCTTC	CASRQYYGYTF
.	TRBV14	TRBD2	TRBJ2-1	TGTGCCAGCACTCCGGGGGGGTACTCGTCCTACAATGAGCAGTTCTTC	CASTPGGYSSYNEQFF
.	TRBV6-1	.	TRBJ1-1	TGTGCCAGCAGTGAAGCCGGGATCCAGGGAACTGAAGCTTTCTTT	CASSEAGIQGTEAFF
.	TRBV28	.	TRBJ1-3	TGTGCCAGCAGTTTAGCGGGGGACCAGTTTGGAAACACCATATATTTT	CASSLAGDQFGNTIYF
.	TRBV7-3	.	TRBJ2-2	TGTGCCAGCAGCTTAATTTGGAAATCTTACACCGGGGAGCTGTTTTTT	CASSLIWKSYTGELFF
.	TRBV27	TRBD1	TRBJ2-1	TGTGCCAGCAGTCAGAGAAACAGGGGAAATGAGCAGTTCTTC	CASSQRNRGNEQFF
.	TRBV28	.	TRBJ2-3	TGTGCCAGCACCCTAGGACAGATATCCACAGATACGCAGTATTTT	CASTLGQISTDTQYF
.	TRBV9	.	TRBJ2-7	TGTGCCAGCAGCCCCACGACTAGAAACTACGAGCAGTACTTC	CASSPTTRNYEQYF
.	TRBV4-1	TRBD1	TRBJ1-5	TGCGCCAGCAGCCAAGTTTCCGGGACAGCTGCTTGGCCCCAGCATTTT	CASSQVSGTAAWPQHF
once	TRBV2	TRBD2	TRBJ2-5	TGTGCCAGCTCACGCGGCGGGAGGTCAGAGACCCAGTACTTC	CASSRGGRSETQYF
.	TRBV7-9	.	TRBJ1-5	TGTGCCAGCAGCTTAAGCGGAAATCAGCCCCAGCATTTT	CASSLSGNQPQHF
.	TRBV7-3	.	TRBJ2-2	TGTGCCAGCAGCTTACGGGCGAGGGGCTCCGCGCCTACCAACACCGGGGAGCTGTTTTTT	CASSLRARGSAPTNTGELFF
.	TRBV5-1	.	TRBJ1-5	TGCGCCAGCAGCTTGGAAGGGACGACTAATCAGCCCCAGCATTTT	CASSLEGTTNQPQHF
.	TRBV28	.	TRBJ2-7	TGTGCCAGCAGAGAGACAATCACCTACGAGCAGTACTTC	CASRETITYEQYF
.	TRBV30	TRBD1	TRBJ1-6	TGTGCCTGGACCGGACAGGGAGGGGATTCACCCCTCCACTTT	CAWTGQGGDSPLHF
.	TRBV5-1	.	TRBJ1-5	TGCGCCAGCAGGGGGGACAATAGCAATCAGCCCCAGCATTTT	CASRGDNSNQPQHF
.	TRBV5-1	TRBD2	TRBJ2-3	TGCGCCAGCAGCGACACTAGCGGGGGAGGCACAGATACGCAGTATTTT	CASSDTSGGGTDTQYF
.	TRBV6-6	.	TRBJ2-1	TGTGCCAGCAGTAGGAATGAGCAGTTCTTC	CASSRNEQFF
.	TRBV28	TRBD1	TRBJ1-1	TGTGCCAGCAGTACACCCAGGGGGGGGGCCACTGAAGCTTTCTTT	CASSTPRGGATEAFF
.	TRBV6-1	.	TRBJ1-2	TGTGCCAGCAGCCGGGACACTAACTATGGCTACACCTTC	CASSRDTNYGYTF
.	TRBV29-1	.	TRBJ2-3	TGCAGCGTTGTGTCAGGCCGCTTTGGAGATACGCAGTATTTT	CSVVSGRFGDTQYF
.	TRBV10-3	.	TRBJ2-7	TGTGCCGCTCGATCGGCGGACTCCTACGAGCAGTACTTC	CAARSADSYEQYF
.	TRBV5-1	.	TRBJ1-3	TGCGCCAGCAGCCCTCAAGTTTACTCTGGAAACACCATATATTTT	CASSPQVYSGNTIYF
.	TRBV4-1	TRBD1	TRBJ2-7	TGCGCCAGCAGCCAAGAACAGGGGGGCCCCTACGAGCAGTACTTC	CASSQEQGGPYEQYF